This TCR beta chain was identified during a study of beta chain features in type 1 diabetes (dated by TCRdb to the late 2010s). Broadly, across the study: Patients and healthy donors did not differ in mean age, gender distribution, total cell number or subset yield. Regulatory and stem cell-like memory subsets were isolated from only 8 patients and about eight healthy donors, whereas naive and central memory subsets came from all 30 or so donors. A total of 100 million to 140 million sorted cells were examined across all samples, and the number of cells per subset was strongly correlated with RNA yield. In the study, recently diagnosed type 1 diabetes patients and matched healthy donors were compared on the TCRB repertoires of their sorted circulating CD4+ T cell subsets.

The entire amount of isolated RNA was reverse transcribed using the High Capacity cDNA Reverse Transcription Kit, so the sequenced TCRB transcripts were expressed ones. Deep immunoSEQ sequencing was applied to naive, central memory and regulatory T cell samples, giving an average of about 3.4 million total reads per sample. Sorted cells were lysed in RLT buffer and RNA was extracted with DNase-treated RNeasy Micro or Mini kits, depending on cell number. Each cell subset was processed on its own to prevent cross-contamination, while patient and healthy donor samples were processed together. TCRB sequences were amplified from cDNA with the immunoSEQ multiplex PCR, producing 87-bp fragments spanning the CDR3 region. Sequencing of the amplicons was done on the Illumina HiSeq platform. Turning to the authors' computational methods: PCR bias was computationally corrected using synthetic template baselines, reads within Hamming distance 2 were collapsed, and singletons that could not be merged were discarded. Reads were aligned against IMGT to assign V, D and J genes, CDR3 length and insertions or deletions at six rearrangement sites. Within each subset, clonotype counts were normalized to sorted cell number, and only after that were true diversity and Gini coefficients computed with the tcR R package. The overlap coefficient, calculated on TCRB nucleotide sequences, was used to measure repertoire sharing. This is the immuneACCESS table as TCRdb keeps it, with only in-frame sequences that have V and J called. A part of the clones is gone; compared with another copy, unresolved V genes explain less than half, and the rest is unexplained. The V and J calls and clone size were taken over from that table, and D and trimming were inferred from the DNA. The sample has about 48,000 clones on record, 35% to 50% of them singletons. 1.4% of the sample lies in the top ten.

A word on this clone: The antigen it recognizes is unknown. No much larger clone is present one base from it, and per-base qualities are unavailable.

Here is what the overall study found, with its caveats: Because the HLA sub-analyses included only small numbers of individuals, any influence of HLA type on TCRB rearrangement was left unresolved. At VDJ recombination sites, patients with type 1 diabetes made fewer insertions and deleted more nucleotides, a pattern implying thymic rearrangement abnormalities. Naive, central memory and regulatory TCRB repertoires appeared to be more alike among patients than among healthy donors. Sequencing cDNA rather than genomic DNA could over-represent highly expressing activated cells, although activation and CD3 levels did not differ between groups. PCR might favor shorter templates, but patient and control samples were amplified and corrected together, so any skew would affect both groups equally. In all four CD4+ subsets, TCRB CDR3 length was moderately but significantly shorter in type 1 diabetes patients.

A single peripheral blood draw of about 116 mL on average was collected from each donor into heparinised tubes. Naive, central memory, regulatory and stem cell-like memory CD4+ T cells were sorted on a BD FACSAria II using a panel including CD45RO, CCR7, CD25, CD127, CD95 and CD27. A purity above 95% was achieved for all sorted populations. PBMCs were isolated immediately by Lymphoprep density gradient centrifugation and stained directly without culture. Samples were stained and sorted in pairs, with one healthy donor and one patient per experiment, so that batch effects were minimized. The specimen was Tregs from blood. Read against the paper, the sample's cell subset or site label means: regulatory CD4+ T cells. The clonotype originates from a man aged 25 to 40 with type 1 diabetes.

Here is the DNA: TGTGCCAGCAGCTTAGGGGCCTCTGGGGCCAACGTCCTGACTTTC. This gives the protein CASSLGASGANVLTF. The V and J genes are TRBV7-9 and TRBJ2-6, with the D segment identity uncertain. A distance of 4 bases separates the germline ends of V and J, which lose 1 base and 0 bases respectively. The CDR3 contains 15 residues, cysteine and phenylalanine counted. CDR3 DNA is the only sequence kept; it has 45 bases, read in frame from the first base. For CDR1 and CDR2, the germline V gene (reference sequence) lists SEHNR and FQNEAQ. Joined to the reference TRBV7-9 and TRBJ2-6 proteins, this CDR3 gives the full variable domain: DTGVSQNPRHKITKRGQNVTFRCDPISEHNRLYWYRQTLGQGPEFLTYFQNEAQLEKSRLLSDRFSAERPKGSFSTLEIQRTEQGDSAMYLCASSLGASGANVLTFGAGSRLTVL.